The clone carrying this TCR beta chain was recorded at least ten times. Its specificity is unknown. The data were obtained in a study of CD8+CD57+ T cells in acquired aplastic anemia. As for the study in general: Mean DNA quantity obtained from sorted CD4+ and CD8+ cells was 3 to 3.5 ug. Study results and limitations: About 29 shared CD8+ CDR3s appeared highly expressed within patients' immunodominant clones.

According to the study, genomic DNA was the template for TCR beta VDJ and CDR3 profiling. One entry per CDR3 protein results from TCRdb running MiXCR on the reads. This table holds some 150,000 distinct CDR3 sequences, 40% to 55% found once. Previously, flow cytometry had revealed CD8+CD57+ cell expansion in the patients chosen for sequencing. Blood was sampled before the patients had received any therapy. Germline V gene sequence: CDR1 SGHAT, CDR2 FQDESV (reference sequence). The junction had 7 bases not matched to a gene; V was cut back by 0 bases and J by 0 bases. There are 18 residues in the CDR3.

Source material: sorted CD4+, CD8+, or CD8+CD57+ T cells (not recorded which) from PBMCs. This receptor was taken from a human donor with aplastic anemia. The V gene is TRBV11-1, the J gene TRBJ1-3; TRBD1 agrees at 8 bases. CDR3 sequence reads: CASSLAWDRQVSGNTIYF. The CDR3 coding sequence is TGTGCCAGCAGCTTAGCTTGGGACAGGCAGGTCTCTGGAAACACCATATATTTT.